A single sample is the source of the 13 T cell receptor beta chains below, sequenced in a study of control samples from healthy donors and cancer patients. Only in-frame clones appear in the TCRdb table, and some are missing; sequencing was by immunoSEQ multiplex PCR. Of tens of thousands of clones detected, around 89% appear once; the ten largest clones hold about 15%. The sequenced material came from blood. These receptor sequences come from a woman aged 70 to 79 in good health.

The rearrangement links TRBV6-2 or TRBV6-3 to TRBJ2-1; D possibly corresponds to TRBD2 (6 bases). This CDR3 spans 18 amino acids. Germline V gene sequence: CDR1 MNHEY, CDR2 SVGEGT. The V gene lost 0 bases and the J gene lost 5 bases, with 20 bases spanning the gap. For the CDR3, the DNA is TGTGCCAGCAGTTACTCGGGTCTTCGGAGGGAGTTCCACAATGAGCAGTTCTTC. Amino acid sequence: CASSYSGLRREFHNEQFF.

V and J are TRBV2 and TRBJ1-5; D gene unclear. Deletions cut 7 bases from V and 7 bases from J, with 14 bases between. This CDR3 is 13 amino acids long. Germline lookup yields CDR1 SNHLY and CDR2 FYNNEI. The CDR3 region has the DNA TGTGCCAGCAAGTTGGTGGCGGGGCAGCCCCAGCATTTT. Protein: CASKLVAGQPQHF.

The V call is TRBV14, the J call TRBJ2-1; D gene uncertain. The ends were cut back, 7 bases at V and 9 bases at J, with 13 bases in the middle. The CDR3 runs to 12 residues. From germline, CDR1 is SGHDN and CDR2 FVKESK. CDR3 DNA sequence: TGTGCCAGCACCCCATATTCCAGTGAGCAGTTCTTC. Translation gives CASTPYSSEQFF.

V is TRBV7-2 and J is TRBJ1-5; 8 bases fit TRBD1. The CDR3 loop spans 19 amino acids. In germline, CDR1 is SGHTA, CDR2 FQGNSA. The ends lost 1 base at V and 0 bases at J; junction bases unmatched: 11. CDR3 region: CASSLVGRTGSYSNQPQHF. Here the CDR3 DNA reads TGTGCCAGCAGCTTAGTAGGGAGGACAGGGTCCTATAGCAATCAGCCCCAGCATTTT.

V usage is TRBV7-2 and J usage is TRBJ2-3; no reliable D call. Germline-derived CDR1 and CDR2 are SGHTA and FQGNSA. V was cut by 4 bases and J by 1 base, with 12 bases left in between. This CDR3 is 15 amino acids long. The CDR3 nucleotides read TGTGCCAGCAGCTCCGGGCCTTTGGGCACAGATACGCAGTATTTT. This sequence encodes CASSSGPLGTDTQYF.

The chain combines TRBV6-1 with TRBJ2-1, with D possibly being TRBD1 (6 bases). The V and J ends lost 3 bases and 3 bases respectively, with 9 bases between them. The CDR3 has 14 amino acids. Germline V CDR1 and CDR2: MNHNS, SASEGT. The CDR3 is CASSEGARYNEQFF. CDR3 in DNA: TGTGCCAGCAGTGAGGGGGCTCGCTACAATGAGCAGTTCTTC.

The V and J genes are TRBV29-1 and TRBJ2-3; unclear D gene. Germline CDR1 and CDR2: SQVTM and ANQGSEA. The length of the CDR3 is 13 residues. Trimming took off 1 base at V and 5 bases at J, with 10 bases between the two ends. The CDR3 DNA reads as TGCAGCGTTGAAGGGCACTCTCGAGATACGCAGTATTTT. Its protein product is CSVEGHSRDTQYF.

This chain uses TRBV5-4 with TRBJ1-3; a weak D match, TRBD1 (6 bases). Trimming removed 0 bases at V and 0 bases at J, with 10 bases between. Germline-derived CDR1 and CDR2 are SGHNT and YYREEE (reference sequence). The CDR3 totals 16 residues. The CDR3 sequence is CASSLDRVSSGNTIYF. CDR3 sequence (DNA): TGTGCCAGCAGCTTGGACAGGGTGAGCTCTGGAAACACCATATATTTT.

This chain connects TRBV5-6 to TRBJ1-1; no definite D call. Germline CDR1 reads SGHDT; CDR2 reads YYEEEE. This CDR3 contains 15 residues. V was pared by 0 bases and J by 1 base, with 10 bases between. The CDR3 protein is CASSLGRSRNTEAFF. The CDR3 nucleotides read TGTGCCAGCAGCTTGGGACGGAGCCGGAACACTGAAGCTTTCTTT.

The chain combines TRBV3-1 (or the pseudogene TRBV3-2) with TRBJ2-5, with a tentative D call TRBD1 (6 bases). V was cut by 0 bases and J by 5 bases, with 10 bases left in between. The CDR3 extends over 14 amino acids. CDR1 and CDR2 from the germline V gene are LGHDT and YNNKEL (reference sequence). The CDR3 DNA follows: TGTGCCAGCAGCCAAGATCCAGGGGCCGAGACCCAGTACTTC. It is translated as CASSQDPGAETQYF.

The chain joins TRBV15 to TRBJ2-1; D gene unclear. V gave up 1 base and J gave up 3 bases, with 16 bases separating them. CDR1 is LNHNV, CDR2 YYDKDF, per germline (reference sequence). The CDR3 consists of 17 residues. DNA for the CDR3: TGTGCCACCAGCAGAGTGAACTTGGGCTGGGACTACAATGAGCAGTTCTTC. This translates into CATSRVNLGWDYNEQFF.

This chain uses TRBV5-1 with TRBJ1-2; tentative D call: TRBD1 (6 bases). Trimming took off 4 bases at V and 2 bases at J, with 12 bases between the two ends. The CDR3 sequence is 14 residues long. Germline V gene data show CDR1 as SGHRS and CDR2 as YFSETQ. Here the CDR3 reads CASSPAGGNYGYTF. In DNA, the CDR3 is TGCGCCAGCAGCCCGGCTGGGGGCAACTATGGCTACACCTTC.

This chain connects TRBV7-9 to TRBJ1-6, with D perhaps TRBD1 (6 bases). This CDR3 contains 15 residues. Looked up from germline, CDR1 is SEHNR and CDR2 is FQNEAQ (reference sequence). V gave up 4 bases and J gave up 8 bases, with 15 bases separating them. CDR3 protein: CASSSQSGEDSPLHF. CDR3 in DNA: TGTGCCAGCAGCTCCCAGTCAGGGGAGGATTCACCCCTCCACTTT. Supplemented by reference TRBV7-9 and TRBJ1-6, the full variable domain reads DTGVSQNPRHKITKRGQNVTFRCDPISEHNRLYWYRQTLGQGPEFLTYFQNEAQLEKSRLLSDRFSAERPKGSFSTLEIQRTEQGDSAMYLCASSSQSGEDSPLHFGNGTRLTVT.